This entry concerns a single TCR beta chain. Its target is unknown. The treatment was: roughly ten-day PBMC culture with coronavirus spike peptide pools or control peptides (ViraFEST assay). Germline lookup yields CDR1 SGHTA and CDR2 FQGTGA. The J segment lost 5 bases and the V segment lost 0 bases, leaving 8 bases of the junction unmatched. The CDR3 loop spans 17 amino acids. The sample comes from a study of vaccination and CD4 T cells after COVID-19. Cultured CD4+ T-cell DNA underwent Oncomine TCR Beta short-read sequencing. One entry per CDR3 protein results from TCRdb running MiXCR on the PCR reads. The data contain 10,000 or so distinct CDR3 sequences, 59% of them singletons.

Source material: CD4+ T cells from blood, cultured in vitro. The origin of this receptor is a human donor who had recovered from COVID-19. The V and J genes are TRBV7-3 and TRBJ2-1; 9 nucleotides agree with TRBD2. The CDR3 region is CASSLTAAGGSDNEQFF. The CDR3 DNA follows: TGTGCCAGCAGCTTAACGGCGGCGGGAGGGTCGGACAATGAGCAGTTCTTC.